This TCR beta chain was sequenced during a study of T cell repertoires in ileal Crohn's disease (dated by TCRdb to between 2017 and 2020). At the level of the whole study: The median duration of disease was around 7.3 years, and at the time of surgery around 40% of patients were active smokers. All patients had surgery for a complication: stricturing disease in about 60% and penetrating disease in around 40%. About half of the patients received postoperative therapy: 11 received thiopurines and roughly 17 received anti-TNF agents. Neoterminal ileum biopsies obtained at postoperative colonoscopy were designated as M6 samples. TCR repertoire analysis was performed in about 59 Crohn's disease patients drawn from a prospective multicentre cohort. The study ran alongside a multicentre cohort designed to identify predictors of early endoscopic recurrence after ileocolonic resection. Endoscopic postoperative recurrence was defined by a Rutgeerts score above i0. The study sequenced 171 mucosal samples from a few dozen patients, taken at several locations on the surgical specimen and at postoperative endoscopy. Beyond this particular receptor, the publication reports: Endoscopic recurrence was linked to a higher percentage of high-frequency clones at surgery, and recurrence occurred in every patient whose clonality exceeded 26.8% (18/57). The timing of postoperative endoscopy varied within the first year after surgery, and the median delay was about seven months. A significantly higher proportion of clonal expansions was observed in active smokers at surgery than in non-smokers (25.9% vs 17.9%, p=0.02). Mucosal CD4 and CD8 T cells were sorted and sequenced only in a subgroup of patients, the size of which was not stated. Compared with CD4 T cells, sorted CD8 T cells contained more high-frequency clones, which suggests that the mucosal expansions were mostly CD8.

CDR1 and CDR2 were assigned from the germline V gene as ENHRY and SYGVKD. The CDR3 spans 13 residues, from the cysteine through the phenylalanine. CDR3 DNA is the only sequence kept; it has 39 bases, read in frame from the first base. V drops 0 bases and J drops 7 bases, leaving 9 bases in between. In light of the paper, this sample's time point label describes: neoterminal ileum biopsy at postoperative endoscopy, about 6 months after surgery. Adults with ileal or ileocolonic Crohn's disease for whom ileocolonic resection was indicated were considered eligible. Whole ileal mucosal biopsies were kept frozen at -80 degrees C prior to DNA extraction. Genomic DNA was isolated from frozen whole biopsies using a TRizol-based method, and the DNA was quantified with a NanoDrop 2000 spectrophotometer. With regard to this clone: The clone's antigen remains unknown. The record has no base qualities; no much larger clone is one base away.

Roughly 500 nanograms of biopsy DNA per sample were submitted for commercial TCRB immunosequencing. CDR3 regions were amplified from genomic DNA by Adaptive Biotechnology using a two-step, amplification bias-controlled multiplex PCR. In the first PCR, primers covered every V and J gene segment, and in the second PCR, barcodes and Illumina adapters were added. An Illumina instrument was used to sequence the CDR3 libraries. The original methods were these. The analysis used both the pipelines supplied by the vendor and custom analysis of the raw data in R/Bioconductor with R version 3.3.0. Clonality, ranging from 0 to 1, was calculated as the inverse of the normalised Shannon entropy of all productive clones. High-frequency clones were defined as the share of the repertoire occupied by the top 100 clones, with only clones passing a 95% confidence test being retained. The Simpson index measured repertoire diversity, and the Morisita-Horn index measured overlap between samples. Sourced from immuneACCESS, this table was stored by TCRdb with only in-frame sequences that have V and J called. A share of the clones is absent; for the studies checked, an unresolved V gene accounts for under half, and the remainder has no known explanation. Clone size and V and J calls were adopted from that table, with D and trimming inferred from the DNA. In this sample the table shows around 4,500 clones, around four fifths of which occur a single time. The ten largest account for around 4.7% of the sample.

The clonotype was recovered from an adult with Crohn's disease. Material: ileal tissue. This sequence uses TRBV10-3 and TRBJ1-1; the D gene is perhaps TRBD1, from 6 matching bases. The nucleotides read TGTGCCATCAGTGAGTCGATAGGGGGTGAAGCTTTCTTT. It specifies CAISESIGGEAFF.